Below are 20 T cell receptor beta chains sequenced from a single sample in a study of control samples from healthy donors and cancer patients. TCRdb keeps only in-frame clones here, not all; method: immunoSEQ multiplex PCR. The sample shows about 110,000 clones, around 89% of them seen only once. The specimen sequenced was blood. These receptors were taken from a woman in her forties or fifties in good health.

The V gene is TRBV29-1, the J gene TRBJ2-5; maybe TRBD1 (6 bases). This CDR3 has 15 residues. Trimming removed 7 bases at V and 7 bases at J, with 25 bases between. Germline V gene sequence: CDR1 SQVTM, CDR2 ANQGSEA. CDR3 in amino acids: CSAPKPSSTQGTQYF. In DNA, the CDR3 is TGCAGCGCCCCCAAGCCCTCGAGTACACAGGGGACCCAGTACTTC. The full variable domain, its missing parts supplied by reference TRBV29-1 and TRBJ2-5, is SAVISQKPSRDICQRGTSLTIQCQVDSQVTMMFWYRQQPGQSLTLIATANQGSEATYESGFVIDKFPISRPNLTFSTLTVSNMSPEDSSIYLCSAPKPSSTQGTQYFGPGTRLLVL.

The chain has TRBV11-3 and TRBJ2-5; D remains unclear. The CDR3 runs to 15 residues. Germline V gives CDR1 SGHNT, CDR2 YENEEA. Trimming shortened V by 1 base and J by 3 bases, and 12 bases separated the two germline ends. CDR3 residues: CASSLGSRAEETQYF. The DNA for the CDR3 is TGTGCCAGCAGCTTAGGATCTCGGGCAGAAGAGACCCAGTACTTC.

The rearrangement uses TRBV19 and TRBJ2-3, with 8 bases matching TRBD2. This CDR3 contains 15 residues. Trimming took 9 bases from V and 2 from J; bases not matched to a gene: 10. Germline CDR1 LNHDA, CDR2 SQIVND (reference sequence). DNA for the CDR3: TGTGCCAGCAAAAGCGCGGGAGGTTCCACAGATACGCAGTATTTT. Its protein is CASKSAGGSTDTQYF.

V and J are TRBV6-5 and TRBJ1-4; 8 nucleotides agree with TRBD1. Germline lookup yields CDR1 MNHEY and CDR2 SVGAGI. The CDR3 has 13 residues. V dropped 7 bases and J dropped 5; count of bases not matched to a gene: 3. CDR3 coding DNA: TGTGCCAGCACCCGGACAGGGAATGAAAAACTGTTTTTT. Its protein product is CASTRTGNEKLFF.

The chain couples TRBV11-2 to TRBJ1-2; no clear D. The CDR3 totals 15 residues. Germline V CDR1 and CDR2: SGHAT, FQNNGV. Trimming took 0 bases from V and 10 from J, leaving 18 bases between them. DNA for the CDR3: TGTGCCAGCAGCTTAGAGGAGGCTCTCATATCGGACTACACCTTC. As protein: CASSLEEALISDYTF.

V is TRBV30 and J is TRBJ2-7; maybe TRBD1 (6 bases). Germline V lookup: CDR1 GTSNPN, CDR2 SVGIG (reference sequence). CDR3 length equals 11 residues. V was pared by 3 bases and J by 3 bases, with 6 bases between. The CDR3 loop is CAWRQGYEQYF. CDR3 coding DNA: TGTGCCTGGAGACAGGGCTACGAGCAGTACTTC.

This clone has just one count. As DNA, the CDR3 is TGTGCCAGTAAGGAGTCGGCTCATTCACCCCTCCACTTT. Amino acids: CASKESAHSPLHF. This chain joins TRBV19 and TRBJ1-6; unclear D gene. Germline CDR1 and CDR2: LNHDA and SQIVND (reference sequence). This CDR3 is built from 13 residues. V was trimmed by 7 bases and J by 8 bases, leaving 12 bases between them.

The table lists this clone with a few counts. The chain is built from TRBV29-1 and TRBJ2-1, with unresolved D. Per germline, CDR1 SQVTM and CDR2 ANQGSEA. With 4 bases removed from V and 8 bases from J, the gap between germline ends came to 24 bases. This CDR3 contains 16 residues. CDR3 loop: CSVAPPRSTQGDEQFF. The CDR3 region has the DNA TGCAGCGTTGCCCCCCCCCGGAGCACCCAAGGCGATGAGCAGTTCTTC.

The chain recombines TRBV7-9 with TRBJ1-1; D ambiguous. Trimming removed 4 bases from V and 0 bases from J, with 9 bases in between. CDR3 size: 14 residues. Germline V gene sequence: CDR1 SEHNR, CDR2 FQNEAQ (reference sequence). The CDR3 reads CASSSGALNTEAFF. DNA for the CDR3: TGTGCCAGCAGCTCCGGAGCCCTGAACACTGAAGCTTTCTTT. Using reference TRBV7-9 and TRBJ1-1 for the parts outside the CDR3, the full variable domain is DTGVSQNPRHKITKRGQNVTFRCDPISEHNRLYWYRQTLGQGPEFLTYFQNEAQLEKSRLLSDRFSAERPKGSFSTLEIQRTEQGDSAMYLCASSSGALNTEAFFGQGTRLTVV.

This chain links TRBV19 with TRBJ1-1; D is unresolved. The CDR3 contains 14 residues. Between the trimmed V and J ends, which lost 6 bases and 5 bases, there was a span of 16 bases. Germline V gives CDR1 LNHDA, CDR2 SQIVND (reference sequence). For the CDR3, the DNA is TGTGCCAGTAGCCGGTACATAGGGTTGACTGAAGCTTTCTTT. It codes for CASSRYIGLTEAFF.

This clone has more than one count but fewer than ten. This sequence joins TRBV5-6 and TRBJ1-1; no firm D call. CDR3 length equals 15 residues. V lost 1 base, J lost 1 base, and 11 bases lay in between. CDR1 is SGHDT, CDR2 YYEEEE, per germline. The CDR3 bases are TGTGCCAGCAGCTTGCTTCGGTCCGGGAACACTGAAGCTTTCTTT. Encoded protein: CASSLLRSGNTEAFF.

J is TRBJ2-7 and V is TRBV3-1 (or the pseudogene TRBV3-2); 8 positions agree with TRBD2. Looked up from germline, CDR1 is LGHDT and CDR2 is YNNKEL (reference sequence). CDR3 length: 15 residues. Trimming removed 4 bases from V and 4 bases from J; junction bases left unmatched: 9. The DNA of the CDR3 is TGTGCCAGCAGCCCCCCGCGGGGGGCCCTGTACGAGCAGTACTTC. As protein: CASSPPRGALYEQYF.

DNA for the CDR3: TGTGCCAGCAGCCCACATAGGGACACTTATGCAGGAAACACCATATATTTT. Translating it yields CASSPHRDTYAGNTIYF. The chain employs TRBV3-1 (or the pseudogene TRBV3-2) and TRBJ1-3; weak D call: TRBD1 (6 bases). This CDR3 has 17 amino acids. Trimming took 4 bases from V and 4 from J, leaving 20 bases between them. The germline V gene encodes CDR1 LGHDT and CDR2 YNNKEL (reference sequence).

This CDR3 reads CASSVSGGQPQHF. In nucleotides, the CDR3 is TGTGCCAGCAGCGTAAGTGGCGGTCAGCCCCAGCATTTT. The genes are TRBV9 and TRBJ1-5; the D is unclear. The germline V and J ends were trimmed by 1 base and 6 bases, with 8 bases remaining between them. Germline V CDR1 and CDR2: SGDLS, YYNGEE. The CDR3 is made up of 13 amino acids.

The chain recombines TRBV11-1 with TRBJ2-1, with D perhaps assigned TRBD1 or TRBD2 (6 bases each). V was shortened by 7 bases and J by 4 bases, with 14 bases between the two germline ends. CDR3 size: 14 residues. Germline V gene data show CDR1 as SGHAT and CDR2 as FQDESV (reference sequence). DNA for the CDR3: TGTGCCAGCACGGAGGGGGGCAAGTACAATGAGCAGTTCTTC. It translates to CASTEGGKYNEQFF.

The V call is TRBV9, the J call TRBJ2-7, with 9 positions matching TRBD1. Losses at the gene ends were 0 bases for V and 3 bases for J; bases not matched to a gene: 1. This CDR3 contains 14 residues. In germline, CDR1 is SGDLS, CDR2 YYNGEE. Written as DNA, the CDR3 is TGTGCCAGCAGCGTAGGGGACAGGGACTACGAGCAGTACTTC. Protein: CASSVGDRDYEQYF.

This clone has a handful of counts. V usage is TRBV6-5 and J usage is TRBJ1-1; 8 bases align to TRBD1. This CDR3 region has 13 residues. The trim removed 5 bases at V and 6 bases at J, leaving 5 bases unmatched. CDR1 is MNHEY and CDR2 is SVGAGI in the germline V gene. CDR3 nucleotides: TGTGCCAGCAGTCGTGGACAGGGCCCTGAAGCTTTCTTT. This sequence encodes CASSRGQGPEAFF.

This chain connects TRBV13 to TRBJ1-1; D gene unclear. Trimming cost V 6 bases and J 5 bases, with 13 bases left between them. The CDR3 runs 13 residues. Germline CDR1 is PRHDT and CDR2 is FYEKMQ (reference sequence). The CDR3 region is CASRILWATEAFF. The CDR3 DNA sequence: TGTGCCAGCAGGATCCTTTGGGCGACTGAAGCTTTCTTT.

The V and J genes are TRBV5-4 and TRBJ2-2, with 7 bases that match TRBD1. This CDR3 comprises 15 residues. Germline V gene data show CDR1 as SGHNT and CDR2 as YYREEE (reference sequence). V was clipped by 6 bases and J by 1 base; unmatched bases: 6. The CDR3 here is CASTVGQQNTGELFF. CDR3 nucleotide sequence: TGTGCCAGCACCGTGGGACAGCAGAACACCGGGGAGCTGTTTTTT. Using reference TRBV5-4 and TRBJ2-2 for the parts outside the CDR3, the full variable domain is ETGVTQSPTHLIKTRGQQVTLRCSSQSGHNTVSWYQQALGQGPQFIFQYYREEENGRGNFPPRFSGLQFPNYSSELNVNALELDDSALYLCASTVGQQNTGELFFGEGSRLTVL.

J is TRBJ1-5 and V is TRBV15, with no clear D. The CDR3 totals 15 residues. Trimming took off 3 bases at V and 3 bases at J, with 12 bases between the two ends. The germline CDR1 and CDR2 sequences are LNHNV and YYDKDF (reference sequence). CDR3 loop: CATSRGGVINQPQHF. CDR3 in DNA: TGTGCCACCAGCAGGGGCGGGGTGATCAATCAGCCCCAGCATTTT.